Below, 14 T cell receptor beta chains from the same sample are listed, as sequenced in a study of long-term antiretroviral therapy in people with HIV. Survey-level immunoSEQ v3.0 assays were run. Assay: immunoSEQ multiplex PCR; the TCRdb copy retains only in-frame clones and omits some. The repertoire holds 25,000 to 35,000 clones, roughly four fifths seen once, with 11% to 15% in the top ten. The source was unsorted PBMCs, collected 2.9 years after starting antiretroviral therapy. The receptor source for this set is a man aged 45-65 years with HIV.

The chain uses TRBV4-1 and TRBJ2-7; TRBD2 matches 11 bases. The CDR3 loop spans 16 amino acids. J was trimmed by 2 bases and V by 4 bases; bases with no gene match: 7. The germline V gene encodes CDR1 MGHRA and CDR2 YSYEKL. For the CDR3, the DNA is TGCGCCAGCAGCCTTTCCCCTAGCGGGGGGCCCTACGAGCAGTACTTC. Amino acid sequence: CASSLSPSGGPYEQYF.

This chain joins TRBV5-6 and TRBJ2-5; 7 bases align to TRBD1. Germline CDR1 is SGHDT and CDR2 is YYEEEE. Losses at the gene ends were 6 bases for V and 4 bases for J; bases not matched to a gene: 6. The CDR3 loop spans 13 amino acids. CDR3 nucleotide sequence: TGTGCCAGCACCCCGACAGGGAGAGAGACCCAGTACTTC. Encoded protein: CASTPTGRETQYF.

The rearrangement uses TRBV11-2 and TRBJ2-5; D may be TRBD2 (5 bases). Trimming left V 1 base short and J 5 bases short, with 11 bases between. The CDR3 consists of 14 residues. Germline loops: CDR1 SGHAT, CDR2 FQNNGV. The DNA for the CDR3 is TGTGCCAGCAGCTTAGGGGCTCTAGCTGAGACCCAGTACTTC. Protein product: CASSLGALAETQYF.

Here the CDR3 reads CASPQIDRGYTDTQYF. The CDR3 bases are TGTGCCAGCCCCCAAATCGACAGGGGGTACACAGATACGCAGTATTTT. The J gene is TRBJ2-3, the V gene TRBV27, with 9 bases that match TRBD1. The ends lost 8 bases at V and 2 bases at J; junction bases unmatched: 11. Germline V gene lookup returns CDR1 MNHEY and CDR2 SMNVEV (reference sequence). The CDR3 spans 16 residues.

The rearrangement links TRBV6-5 to TRBJ1-4, with TRBD1 matching 8 bases. There are 15 residues in the CDR3. V shed 4 bases and J 10 bases; nucleotides not matched to a gene: 11. Germline V CDR1 and CDR2: MNHEY, SVGAGI. This CDR3 reads CASSFTVDRGGKLFF. The CDR3 DNA is TGTGCCAGCAGTTTCACGGTTGACAGGGGAGGAAAACTGTTTTTT.

This clone was counted between two and nine times. V usage is TRBV6-6 and J usage is TRBJ1-6; D unresolved. This CDR3 is built from 15 residues. Germline V gene data show CDR1 as MNHNY and CDR2 as SVGAGI (reference sequence). V shed 4 bases and J shed 6 bases, with 13 bases lying between them. DNA of the CDR3: TGTGCCAGCAGTTCGCTGACGGATTCTAATTCACCCCTCCACTTT. Protein product: CASSSLTDSNSPLHF.

This clone was counted a single time. V is TRBV10-3 and J is TRBJ1-6, with D possibly matching TRBD1 (5 bases). The germline V gene encodes CDR1 ENHRY and CDR2 SYGVKD. CDR3 length: 13 amino acids. Trimming cost V 3 bases and J 10 bases, with 10 bases left between them. The CDR3 sequence: CAISERGDSPLHF. For the CDR3, the DNA is TGTGCCATCAGTGAACGAGGGGACTCACCCCTCCACTTT.

In nucleotides, the CDR3 is TGTGCCAGTAGTAACCTCGGAGATACACTGGCCGGGGAGCTGTTTTTT. This gives the protein CASSNLGDTLAGELFF. The chain couples TRBV19 to TRBJ2-2; no firm D call. Trimming took off 4 bases at V and 6 bases at J, with 18 bases between the two ends. Germline values: CDR1 LNHDA, CDR2 SQIVND (reference sequence). The CDR3 contains 16 residues.

V and J are TRBV7-3 and TRBJ2-3, with TRBD1 matching 8 bases. The germline gives CDR1 SGHTA, CDR2 FQGTGA. V lost 5 bases and J lost 3; bases outside the gene matches: 10. CDR3 length equals 16 residues. This CDR3 reads CASSPTGGPRTDTQYF. CDR3 sequence (DNA): TGTGCCAGCAGCCCCACAGGGGGGCCGAGGACAGATACGCAGTATTTT.

The chain is built from TRBV28 and TRBJ1-4, with D uncertain. The germline V gene has CDR1 MDHEN and CDR2 SYDVKM. Trimming removed 7 bases from V and 0 bases from J, with 6 bases in between. This CDR3 is 13 amino acids long. In nucleotides, the CDR3 is TGTGCCAGCAACAGTGCAACTAATGAAAAACTGTTTTTT. Protein sequence: CASNSATNEKLFF. Looking up the rest from reference TRBV28 and TRBJ1-4 gives the full variable domain: DVKVTQSSRYLVKRTGEKVFLECVQDMDHENMFWYRQDPGLGLRLIYFSYDVKMKEKGDIPEGYSVSREKKERFSLILESASTNQTSMYLCASNSATNEKLFFGSGTQLSVL.

The chain couples TRBV11-1 to TRBJ2-7; 7 bases agree with TRBD1. CDR1 and CDR2 (germline): SGHAT, FQDESV (reference sequence). Unmatched junction bases numbered 8, after V lost 5 bases and J lost 1 base. The CDR3 covers 15 residues. The CDR3 DNA reads as TGTGCCAGCAGCCCATACAGGGGAAGTTCCTACGAGCAGTACTTC. This translates into CASSPYRGSSYEQYF. The variable domain in full, completed from reference TRBV11-1 and TRBJ2-7, reads EAEVAQSPRYKITEKSQAVAFWCDPISGHATLYWYRQILGQGPELLVQFQDESVVDDSQLPKDRFSAERLKGVDSTLKIQPAELGDSAMYLCASSPYRGSSYEQYFGPGTRLTVT.

This clone has only a few counts. The chain is built from TRBV30 and TRBJ2-7, with 8 bases matching TRBD1. There are 17 residues in the CDR3. Germline V gene lookup returns CDR1 GTSNPN and CDR2 SVGIG (reference sequence). V was clipped by 0 bases and J by 7 bases; unmatched bases: 17. CDR3: CAWSVLPRTGWGREQYF. CDR3 sequence (DNA): TGTGCCTGGAGTGTACTTCCCCGGACAGGGTGGGGGCGGGAGCAGTACTTC.

The chain uses TRBV7-2 and TRBJ2-2, with D tentatively TRBD1 (6 bases). There are 17 residues in the CDR3. CDR1 and CDR2 (germline): SGHTA, FQGNSA. V was cut by 4 bases and J by 1 base, with 16 bases left in between. The CDR3 DNA follows: TGTGCCAGCAGCTCCCAGGGGCAGGGAAGGAACACCGGGGAGCTGTTTTTT. Protein: CASSSQGQGRNTGELFF.

The chain joins TRBV19 to TRBJ2-1; D unclear. Trimming shortened V by 5 bases and J by 0 bases, and 14 bases separated the two germline ends. Germline CDR1 LNHDA, CDR2 SQIVND (reference sequence). This CDR3 has 16 residues. CDR3: CASSPTASSSYNEQFF. Here the CDR3 DNA reads TGTGCCAGTAGTCCTACAGCCTCGAGCTCCTACAATGAGCAGTTCTTC.